These 18 T cell receptor beta chains originate from one sample sequenced in a study of T cell responses to AZD1222 COVID-19 vaccine. Assay used: immunoSEQ multiplex PCR; TCRdb lists only in-frame clones, some missing. The sample yields about 110,000 clones, 80% to 90% seen once. Sequencing was performed on peripheral blood, taken 28 days after the second AZD1222 dose. The receptor source for this set is an adult who received the AZD1222 COVID-19 vaccine.

The CDR3 here is CASSQLGQSNEKLFF. CDR3 DNA: TGTGCCAGCAGCCAACTAGGACAGTCTAATGAAAAACTGTTTTTT. The V call is TRBV14, the J call TRBJ1-4; D is perhaps TRBD1 (6 bases). The ends were cut back, 2 bases at V and 3 bases at J, with 10 bases in the middle. Looked up from germline, CDR1 is SGHDN and CDR2 is FVKESK. The CDR3 consists of 15 residues.

This clone was detected only once. This rearrangement joins TRBV18 to TRBJ2-1, with D unclear. This CDR3 has 14 residues. The V end lost 0 bases, the J end lost 7 bases, and 10 bases lay between the germline ends. Germline V lookup: CDR1 KGHSH, CDR2 LQKENI. The CDR3 bases are TGTGCCAGCTCACCACCAACCCCCCGGAATGAGCAGTTCTTC. This gives the protein CASSPPTPRNEQFF.

This sequence joins TRBV7-2 and TRBJ1-6; 7 nucleotides line up with TRBD1. The CDR3 loop spans 16 amino acids. Trimming at V came to 2 bases and at J to 10 bases, leaving 11 bases not matched to a gene. Germline CDR1 reads SGHTA; CDR2 reads FQGNSA. CDR3 sequence: CASSLTTGTVGSPLHF. The CDR3 coding sequence is TGTGCCAGCAGCTTAACGACCGGGACAGTGGGCTCACCCCTCCACTTT. Based on the CDR3 plus reference TRBV7-2 and TRBJ1-6, the full variable domain is GAGVSQSPSNKVTEKGKDVELRCDPISGHTALYWYRQSLGQGLEFLIYFQGNSAPDKSGLPSDRFSAERTGGSVSTLTIQRTQQEDSAVYLCASSLTTGTVGSPLHFGNGTRLTVT.

The chain recombines TRBV7-6 with TRBJ2-7; 8 nucleotides line up with TRBD1. This CDR3 region has 16 residues. J was trimmed by 2 bases and V by 4 bases; bases with no gene match: 10. Germline V lookup: CDR1 SGHVS, CDR2 FNYEAQ. CDR3 nucleotides: TGTGCCAGCAGCTCCCACGGACAGGGTGCCCCCTACGAGCAGTACTTC. Amino acids: CASSSHGQGAPYEQYF.

The chain links TRBV7-9 to TRBJ2-7; unclear D gene. There are 15 residues in the CDR3. Germline CDR1 reads SEHNR; CDR2 reads FQNEAQ (reference sequence). V was trimmed by 1 base and J by 0 bases, leaving 10 bases between them. CDR3 nucleotide sequence: TGTGCCAGCAGCTTAGAGTCTGGATTCTCCTACGAGCAGTACTTC. Residues: CASSLESGFSYEQYF.

This sequence joins TRBV6-5 and TRBJ1-2; D remains ambiguous. CDR3 length: 14 residues. Trimming cost V 4 bases and J 4 bases, with 13 bases left between them. CDR1 is MNHEY and CDR2 is SVGAGI in the germline V gene. In nucleotides, the CDR3 is TGTGCCAGCAGTTCCTCGACGAGGCTCTATGGCTACACCTTC. Translation gives CASSSSTRLYGYTF.

Details on this clone: Different DNA sequences within this sample yield the same CDR3. J is TRBJ1-1 and V is TRBV7-2; 7 nucleotides line up with TRBD1. Trimming took 5 bases from V and 5 from J; bases not matched to a gene: 8. CDR1 SGHTA and CDR2 FQGNSA come from the germline V gene. There are 14 residues in the CDR3. CDR3 protein: CASSPQGRRTEAFF. The CDR3 DNA reads TGTGCCAGCAGCCCACAGGGGAGACGGACTGAAGCTTTCTTT.

This chain uses TRBV28 with TRBJ2-7; a weak D match, TRBD1 (7 bases). The length of the CDR3 is 14 residues. The germline V gene encodes CDR1 MDHEN and CDR2 SYDVKM. The ends were cut back, 7 bases at V and 2 bases at J, with 15 bases in the middle. CDR3 DNA sequence: TGTGCCAGCACTCGTGGCGGGACAGCCTACGAGCAGTACTTC. Translation gives CASTRGGTAYEQYF.

The chain is built from TRBV27 and TRBJ1-1, with D possibly being TRBD1 (6 bases). The CDR3 extends over 13 amino acids. Germline V lookup: CDR1 MNHEY, CDR2 SMNVEV (reference sequence). The V end was cut by 8 bases, the J end by 10 bases, with 20 bases between. The CDR3 loop reads CASSLTGRDTAFF. CDR3 nucleotide sequence: TGTGCCAGCTCCTTGACAGGCCGGGACACAGCTTTCTTT.

The chain joins TRBV7-2 to TRBJ2-2; no definite D call. Germline V lookup: CDR1 SGHTA, CDR2 FQGNSA. The V gene lost 5 bases and the J gene lost 6 bases, with 10 bases spanning the gap. The CDR3 extends over 13 amino acids. Written as DNA, the CDR3 is TGTGCCAGCAGCCCCCGAGTGTCCGGGGAGCTGTTTTTT. Translating gives CASSPRVSGELFF.

V and J are TRBV7-2 and TRBJ1-2, with 10 bases fitting TRBD1. From germline, CDR1 is SGHTA and CDR2 FQGNSA. The J segment lost 2 bases and the V segment lost 4 bases, leaving 13 bases of the junction unmatched. The CDR3 runs 18 residues. The CDR3 coding sequence is TGTGCCAGCAGCTCCTATCACCCCCCGGGACAGGGGAACTATGGCTACACCTTC. Amino acid sequence: CASSSYHPPGQGNYGYTF.

V is TRBV28 and J is TRBJ1-4; 8 bases map to TRBD1. V dropped 5 bases and J dropped 6; count of bases not matched to a gene: 20. The CDR3 has 19 amino acids. The germline CDR1 and CDR2 sequences are MDHEN and SYDVKM. This CDR3 reads CASSLQRQGRGRRYEKLFF. The CDR3 bases are TGTGCCAGCAGTCTCCAACGACAGGGGAGAGGGAGAAGATATGAAAAACTGTTTTTT.

This chain uses TRBV4-1 with TRBJ2-1; 13 bases align to TRBD2. In germline, CDR1 is MGHRA, CDR2 YSYEKL. The CDR3 loop spans 18 amino acids. V was clipped by 3 bases and J by 8 bases; unmatched bases: 13. The CDR3 here is CASSHPTSGRVSFHEQFF. The CDR3 nucleotides are TGCGCCAGCAGCCACCCCACTAGCGGGAGGGTTAGTTTTCATGAGCAGTTCTTC.

This chain joins TRBV11-2 and TRBJ1-2; D is perhaps TRBD1 (5 bases). The germline V gene encodes CDR1 SGHAT and CDR2 FQNNGV. This CDR3 has 14 residues. The V end was cut by 5 bases, the J end by 5 bases, with 15 bases between. The CDR3 DNA is TGTGCCAGCAGCCCCGGGACTGTATGGTATGGCTACACCTTC. It specifies CASSPGTVWYGYTF.

J is TRBJ2-7 and V is TRBV7-8; the D is unclear. Trimming pared 5 bases from V and 4 bases from J, leaving 6 bases between. CDR3 length equals 11 residues. CDR1 and CDR2 from the germline V gene are SGHVS and FQNEAQ. Written as DNA, the CDR3 is TGTGCCAGCAGCCCAAAATACGAGCAGTACTTC. Amino acids: CASSPKYEQYF.

This rearrangement joins TRBV7-3 to TRBJ2-5; 7 nucleotides match TRBD1. The CDR3 totals 14 residues. V lost 4 bases and J lost 9; bases outside the gene matches: 11. Germline assignment: CDR1 SGHTA and CDR2 FQGTGA. The chain's CDR3 is CASSSGQAGGAQYF. In DNA, the CDR3 is TGTGCCAGCAGCTCCGGACAGGCCGGTGGGGCCCAGTACTTC.

The chain links TRBV11-1 to TRBJ1-2; 7 nucleotides align to TRBD1. Germline V lookup: CDR1 SGHAT, CDR2 FQDESV (reference sequence). The CDR3 runs to 15 residues. Trimming took 5 bases from V and 7 from J; bases not matched to a gene: 13. The CDR3 is CASSLRATGEFGYTF. The DNA of the CDR3 is TGTGCCAGCAGCCTAAGAGCCACAGGGGAGTTTGGCTACACCTTC.

This chain joins TRBV7-2 and TRBJ2-7; the D is unclear. Germline V CDR1 and CDR2: SGHTA, FQGNSA. V gave up 3 bases and J gave up 9 bases, with 9 bases separating them. The length of the CDR3 is 11 residues. The DNA of the CDR3 is TGTGCCAGCAGCTTTGTGGGTGTGCAGTACTTC. Its translation: CASSFVGVQYF.